The 24 T cell receptor beta chains given below trace back to one sample, sequenced in a study of T-cell reconstitution after alpha-beta-depleted transplantation in children. A TCRbeta library incorporating unique molecular identifiers was prepared. Using its own MiXCR run on the PCR reads, TCRdb lists one record per CDR3 protein. The data contain around 500,000 distinct CDR3 sequences, 23% of them singletons. The sequencing used PBMCs, mostly from graft donor cells, collected 360 days after TCRalphabeta/CD19-depleted stem cell transplant. Source of these receptors: a boy under two years old who had a stem cell transplant for acute myeloid leukemia, so the T cells may come from the graft donor.

In its sample, this clonotype was seen a few times. The CDR3 DNA is TGTGCCAGCTCATCAACGGGAGGGTCAAGGGTTGGCCAAGAGACCCAGTACTTC. As protein: CASSSTGGSRVGQETQYF. The J gene is TRBJ2-5, the V gene TRBV18, with 8 positions matching TRBD2. The CDR3 totals 18 residues. Germline V gives CDR1 KGHSH, CDR2 LQKENI. After removal of 5 bases from V and 1 base from J, the junction contained 15 bases not matched to a gene.

This clonotype occurred many times. This chain connects TRBV14 to TRBJ2-2; D gene unclear. Germline CDR1 and CDR2: SGHDN and FVKESK. Trimming took off 4 bases at V and 5 bases at J, with 11 bases between the two ends. This CDR3 comprises 14 residues. CDR3 sequence reads: CASSRNLRTGELFF. The CDR3 coding sequence is TGTGCCAGCAGCCGAAATCTGAGAACCGGGGAGCTGTTTTTT.

In its sample, this clonotype was seen many times. CDR3 residues: CSAGQGNYGYTF. In DNA form, the CDR3 reads TGCAGCGCCGGACAGGGGAACTATGGCTACACCTTC. The chain has TRBV29-1 and TRBJ1-2, with TRBD1 matching over 9 bases. With V trimmed by 7 bases and J by 2 bases, 2 bases remained unmatched. Germline CDR1 and CDR2: SQVTM and ANQGSEA. The CDR3 loop spans 12 amino acids.

The sample holds many counts of this clonotype. This chain joins TRBV6-5 and TRBJ1-1, with D possibly being TRBD1 (6 bases). The CDR3 spans 11 residues. Trimming left V 5 bases short and J 10 bases short, with 11 bases between. Germline CDR1 reads MNHEY; CDR2 reads SVGAGI. Here the CDR3 DNA reads TGTGCCAGCAGTCGGGACAACATAGCTTTCTTT. Its translation is CASSRDNIAFF.

The chain couples TRBV20-1 to TRBJ2-3; tentative D call: TRBD1 (6 bases). This CDR3 spans 13 amino acids. CDR1 is DFQATT, CDR2 SNEGSKA, per germline (reference sequence). Trimming stripped 3 bases from V and 5 bases from J, with 12 bases between. The CDR3 bases are TGCAGTGCTAGTGGGGGCCACCAAGATACGCAGTATTTT. Protein product: CSASGGHQDTQYF.

Ten or more counts support this clonotype. V is TRBV7-9 and J is TRBJ1-1, with D possibly matching TRBD1 (5 bases). The CDR3 sequence is 12 residues long. Trimming cost V 5 bases and J 3 bases, with 7 bases left between them. The germline gives CDR1 SEHNR, CDR2 FQNEAQ (reference sequence). Here the CDR3 reads CASSRRDTEAFF. In DNA, the CDR3 is TGTGCCAGCAGCCGCAGGGACACTGAAGCTTTCTTT.

The table lists this clonotype with many counts. This chain uses TRBV12-3 or TRBV12-4 with TRBJ2-5; weak D call: TRBD2 (6 bases). This CDR3 is 13 amino acids long. V gave up 2 bases and J gave up 5 bases, with 9 bases separating them. The CDR3 DNA reads TGTGCCAGCAGTTTATACGGGGGTGAGACCCAGTACTTC. Its protein is CASSLYGGETQYF.

The V and J genes are TRBV15 and TRBJ1-6, with D perhaps matching TRBD1 (5 bases). Germline V gene sequence: CDR1 LNHNV, CDR2 YYDKDF (reference sequence). V was clipped by 2 bases and J by 7 bases, with 21 bases between them. The CDR3 runs to 18 residues. The CDR3 DNA reads TGTGCCACCAGCAGAAGGTTCCACACCCGGGGGACGAATTCACCCCTCCACTTT. Translated, it gives CATSRRFHTRGTNSPLHF.

V is TRBV20-1 and J is TRBJ2-7; a weak D match, TRBD2 (5 bases). The CDR3 length is 14 residues. The germline V gene encodes CDR1 DFQATT and CDR2 SNEGSKA (reference sequence). The V gene lost 6 bases and the J gene lost 2 bases, with 17 bases spanning the gap. The CDR3 spells CSALWVEGAYEQYV. CDR3 in DNA: TGCAGTGCCCTCTGGGTAGAGGGCGCCTACGAGCAGTACGTC.

At least ten counts were recorded for this clonotype. This chain uses TRBV12-3 or TRBV12-4 with TRBJ2-2; D might be TRBD1 (6 bases). This CDR3 region has 15 residues. V was trimmed by 3 bases and J by 7 bases, leaving 15 bases between them. CDR3 amino acids: CASSLGTGFGGELFF. The DNA of the CDR3 is TGTGCCAGCAGTTTGGGCACAGGGTTCGGCGGGGAGCTGTTTTTT.

The chain is built from TRBV11-2 and TRBJ1-1, with D possibly matching TRBD1 (6 bases). CDR1 is SGHAT and CDR2 is FQNNGV in the germline V gene. The CDR3 has 14 residues. V lost 3 bases, J lost 2 bases, and 10 bases lay in between. The CDR3: CASSFGTINTEAFF. Here the CDR3 DNA reads TGTGCCAGCAGCTTCGGGACAATAAACACTGAAGCTTTCTTT.

This clonotype occurred a few times. DNA of the CDR3: TGCAGTGCTTCACAGGGTTTTGATGAGACCCAGTACTTC. It specifies CSASQGFDETQYF. The chain has TRBV20-1 and TRBJ2-5; D is perhaps TRBD1 (6 bases). CDR1 DFQATT and CDR2 SNEGSKA come from the germline V gene (reference sequence). This CDR3 has 13 residues. Trimming took 5 bases from V and 5 from J, leaving 15 bases between them.

CDR3 DNA: TGTGCCAGCAGCTTAGACGGACTAGTCACGGGAAATGAGCAGTTCTTC. Residues: CASSLDGLVTGNEQFF. The V call is TRBV7-9, the J call TRBJ2-1; 7 bases align to TRBD2. Unmatched junction bases numbered 10, after V lost 1 base and J lost 7 bases. The CDR3 is 16 amino acids. Germline V gives CDR1 SEHNR, CDR2 FQNEAQ (reference sequence).

This clonotype was picked up a small number of times. CDR3 in amino acids: CASSFPGVGETQYF. In DNA form, the CDR3 reads TGTGCCAGCAGCTTTCCGGGGGTCGGAGAGACCCAGTACTTC. V is TRBV7-6 and J is TRBJ2-5; D perhaps matches TRBD2 (6 bases). Germline assignment: CDR1 SGHVS and CDR2 FNYEAQ. With 3 bases removed from V and 4 bases from J, the gap between germline ends came to 12 bases. The CDR3 totals 14 residues.

This clonotype was seen repeatedly, ten times or more. The chain uses TRBV7-2 and TRBJ2-7; possible D gene TRBD2, 6 bases. CDR1 SGHTA and CDR2 FQGNSA come from the germline V gene. The CDR3 contains 14 residues. The ends were cut back, 5 bases at V and 7 bases at J, with 18 bases in the middle. CDR3 DNA sequence: TGTGCCAGCAGCCAGCGGGCAGAACGTGGAGAGCAGTACTTC. Residues: CASSQRAERGEQYF.

This clonotype was counted only a few times. The chain links TRBV15 to TRBJ2-5, with 12 bases fitting TRBD2. The germline gives CDR1 LNHNV, CDR2 YYDKDF (reference sequence). The CDR3 covers 17 residues. With 3 bases clipped from V and 1 base from J, the junction kept 6 bases outside the gene matches. The CDR3 is CATSSPTSGGSQETQYF. CDR3 sequence (DNA): TGTGCCACCAGCAGCCCGACTAGCGGGGGATCCCAAGAGACCCAGTACTTC.

This clonotype has more than one count but fewer than ten. This chain links TRBV2 with TRBJ1-5; D is uncertain. The CDR3 length is 14 residues. CDR1 and CDR2 (germline): SNHLY, FYNNEI. V was trimmed by 4 bases and J by 3 bases, leaving 10 bases between them. The CDR3 region is CASSVGVINQPQHF. CDR3 DNA: TGTGCCAGCAGTGTCGGGGTTATCAATCAGCCCCAGCATTTT.

CDR3 loop: CASSRERGMNTEAFF. The CDR3 nucleotides read TGTGCCAGCAGCCGAGAACGGGGGATGAACACTGAAGCTTTCTTT. The J gene is TRBJ1-1, the V gene TRBV11-2, with D tentatively TRBD1 (5 bases). Germline CDR1 reads SGHAT; CDR2 reads FQNNGV. V shed 5 bases and J shed 0 bases, with 13 bases lying between them. The CDR3 runs 15 residues.

The rearrangement joins TRBV9 to TRBJ1-2, with D unresolved. From germline, CDR1 is SGDLS and CDR2 YYNGEE. Trimming stripped 4 bases from V and 7 bases from J, with 23 bases between. CDR3 size: 16 residues. The CDR3 is CASSIHPLTEAFGYTF. CDR3 nucleotide sequence: TGTGCCAGCAGCATCCACCCCCTGACTGAGGCGTTTGGCTACACCTTC.

CDR3 coding DNA: TGTGCCAGCAGTTTAGGGAGTTTGGGGGGGGGCCTTGAGACCCAGTACTTC. Its translation: CASSLGSLGGGLETQYF. This sequence joins TRBV12-3 or TRBV12-4 and TRBJ2-5; TRBD2 might be the D (7 bases). This CDR3 comprises 17 residues. Trimming stripped 1 base from V and 5 bases from J, with 20 bases between.

The genes are TRBV2 and TRBJ2-3, with no clear D. The germline V gene has CDR1 SNHLY and CDR2 FYNNEI. The CDR3 loop spans 12 amino acids. Deletions cut 4 bases from V and 4 bases from J, with 6 bases between. The CDR3 loop reads CASSVNADTQYF. Here the CDR3 DNA reads TGTGCCAGCAGTGTCAATGCAGATACGCAGTATTTT.

This clonotype was recorded many times. V gene TRBV6-5 combines with J gene TRBJ2-7; TRBD1 matches at 11 bases. Germline V lookup: CDR1 MNHEY, CDR2 SVGAGI. With 2 bases clipped from V and 2 bases from J, the junction kept 2 bases outside the gene matches. CDR3 length equals 15 residues. CDR3 in amino acids: CASSYGGQGAYEQYV. In nucleotides, the CDR3 is TGTGCCAGCAGTTACGGGGGACAGGGGGCCTACGAGCAGTACGTC.

This chain links TRBV5-4 with TRBJ2-7; either TRBD1 or TRBD2 may fit D (5 bases each). The CDR3 runs to 15 residues. V was trimmed by 4 bases and J by 3 bases, leaving 17 bases between them. Germline values: CDR1 SGHNT, CDR2 YYREEE (reference sequence). For the CDR3, the DNA is TGTGCCAGCAGCCGAACCGGGACGGCCCTCTACGAGCAGTACTTC. Amino acid sequence: CASSRTGTALYEQYF.

This clonotype has at least ten counts. The genes are TRBV20-1 and TRBJ2-3; the D gene could be TRBD1 or TRBD2 (5 bases each). Per the germline V gene, CDR1 is DFQATT and CDR2 is SNEGSKA (reference sequence). CDR3 length equals 13 residues. Trimming pared 7 bases from V and 4 bases from J, leaving 15 bases between. As DNA, the CDR3 is TGCAGTGTTACCCTCGGGGCGGCAGATACGCAGTATTTT. Residues: CSVTLGAADTQYF.